Below, 3 T cell receptor beta chains from the same sample are listed, as sequenced in a study of blood T cell repertoires in COVID-19. Assay: immunoSEQ multiplex PCR; the TCRdb copy retains only in-frame clones and omits some. The data contain about 51,000 clones, about nine tenths of them singletons. Sequencing was performed on peripheral blood. Every receptor here comes from a man between 50 and 59 years old with active COVID-19.

This clone was counted a single time. This chain joins TRBV30 and TRBJ2-7; D might be TRBD2 (6 bases). The CDR3 spans 13 residues. The V end was cut by 2 bases, the J end by 3 bases, with 11 bases between. The germline V gene has CDR1 GTSNPN and CDR2 SVGIG (reference sequence). CDR3 residues: CAWSTGGSYEQYF. The CDR3 nucleotides are TGTGCCTGGAGTACCGGGGGTAGCTACGAGCAGTACTTC.

This clone has a single count. The chain employs TRBV5-1 and TRBJ2-1; no reliable D call. The CDR3 has 15 residues. The V and J ends lost 4 bases and 0 bases respectively, with 11 bases between them. From germline, CDR1 is SGHRS and CDR2 YFSETQ. CDR3 in DNA: TGCGCCAGCAGCATTACCTCGAGCTCCTACAATGAGCAGTTCTTC. Translation: CASSITSSSYNEQFF.

The chain recombines TRBV27 with TRBJ1-1; no definite D call. The V end lost 4 bases, the J end lost 1 base, and 13 bases lay between the germline ends. The germline V gene encodes CDR1 MNHEY and CDR2 SMNVEV (reference sequence). This CDR3 spans 15 amino acids. CDR3 region: CASSYFPSGNTEAFF. In nucleotides, the CDR3 is TGTGCCAGCAGTTACTTCCCTTCTGGGAACACTGAAGCTTTCTTT.